This is a list of T cell receptor beta chains from one sample in a study of cytomegalovirus exposure and HLA in healthy donors. The repertoire was sequenced with immunoSEQ multiplex PCR; TCRdb's copy has only in-frame clones and lacks some. The sample table includes 100,000 to 150,000 clones. Sequenced: PBMCs. Receptor source: a man between 18 and 35 years old in good health and CMV-seronegative. Both conserved end residues are part of each CDR3. The order of the fields is D gene, J gene, V gene, CDR3 protein, CDR3 DNA. D genes are given only for firm matches.

TRBD1,TRBJ1-4,TRBV9,CASSAGGASNEKLFF,TGTGCCAGCAGCGCAGGGGGCGCGTCTAATGAAAAACTGTTTTTT
.,TRBJ1-2,TRBV19,CASTMRGKDYGYTF,TGTGCCAGTACCATGCGGGGCAAGGACTATGGCTACACCTTC
TRBD1,TRBJ1-4,TRBV30,CAWSVGTDREKLFF,TGTGCCTGGAGTGTTGGGACAGATCGGGAAAAACTGTTTTTT
.,TRBJ2-7,TRBV28,CASSFPGKEYEQYF,TGTGCCAGCAGTTTTCCAGGAAAGGAATACGAGCAGTACTTC
TRBD2,TRBJ2-5,TRBV7-2,CASSFGPAGHKETQYF,TGTGCCAGCAGCTTTGGGCCAGCGGGGCATAAAGAGACCCAGTACTTC
.,TRBJ1-3,TRBV19,CASRGPGSSSGNTIYF,TGTGCCAGTAGGGGCCCAGGGTCGAGCTCTGGAAACACCATATATTTT
TRBD1,TRBJ2-3,TRBV11-2,CASSSGDRGNWADTQYF,TGTGCCAGCAGCTCGGGGGACAGGGGGAATTGGGCAGATACGCAGTATTTT
TRBD2,TRBJ2-7,TRBV5-1,CASSPGSMSGRVYEQYF,TGCGCCAGCAGCCCCGGGAGTATGAGCGGGAGAGTCTACGAGCAGTACTTC
.,TRBJ2-1,TRBV11-3,CASSLGGPQFF,TGTGCCAGCAGCTTAGGAGGGCCGCAGTTCTTC
TRBD2,TRBJ2-7,TRBV4-2,CASSHYRSGSSYEQYF,TGTGCCAGCAGCCATTATCGTAGCGGGAGCTCCTACGAGCAGTACTTC
TRBD1,TRBJ2-3,TRBV7-3,CASSTFGQGKDTQYF,TGTGCCAGCAGCACTTTCGGACAGGGAAAAGATACGCAGTATTTT
.,TRBJ2-7,TRBV9,CASSVGGTGEQYF,TGTGCCAGCAGCGTCGGAGGCACCGGAGAGCAGTACTTC
TRBD1,TRBJ2-7,TRBV7-9,CASSDPGTDSYEQYF,TGTGCCAGCAGCGACCCCGGGACAGATTCCTACGAGCAGTACTTC
TRBD1,TRBJ1-5,TRBV18,CASSPGQGMKPQHF,TGTGCCAGCTCACCGGGACAGGGAATGAAGCCCCAGCATTTT
.,TRBJ1-3,TRBV25-1,CASGGGGLNTIYF,TGTGCCAGCGGCGGAGGAGGGCTCAACACCATATATTTT
.,TRBJ2-7,TRBV7-9,CASSLVPVYEQYF,TGTGCCAGCAGCTTAGTCCCAGTTTACGAGCAGTACTTC
TRBD2,TRBJ2-7,TRBV7-8,CASSDAGVVTYEQYF,TGTGCCAGCAGCGATGCGGGGGTTGTTACTTACGAGCAGTACTTC
TRBD1,TRBJ1-1,TRBV30,CAWSPDRGWTEAFF,TGTGCCTGGAGCCCGGACAGGGGGTGGACTGAAGCTTTCTTT
TRBD2,TRBJ2-3,TRBV5-8,CASSAQGASGSTDTQYF,TGTGCCAGCAGCGCACAAGGGGCTAGCGGGAGCACAGATACGCAGTATTTT
TRBD2,TRBJ2-7,TRBV4-3,CASSQESLWAREGAPYEQYF,TGCGCCAGCAGCCAAGAGTCACTCTGGGCGCGGGAGGGGGCCCCCTACGAGCAGTACTTC
.,TRBJ1-1,TRBV11-2,CASSLDPQGQAQRTEAFF,TGTGCCAGCAGCTTAGATCCCCAGGGCCAGGCCCAACGGACTGAAGCTTTCTTT
.,TRBJ1-6,TRBV5-6,CASSSLTRNNSPLHF,TGTGCCAGCAGCTCCTTGACAAGGAATAATTCACCCCTCCACTTT
TRBD1,TRBJ2-2,TRBV4-3,CASSQPGGQGVGELFF,TGCGCCAGCAGCCAACCGGGGGGACAGGGGGTCGGGGAGCTGTTTTTT
.,TRBJ1-2,TRBV28,CASSLEVAYGYTF,TGTGCCAGCAGTTTGGAGGTGGCCTATGGCTACACCTTC
TRBD1,TRBJ2-6,TRBV19,CASTPLPDREISGANVLTF,TGTGCCAGTACCCCGTTGCCGGACAGGGAAATCTCTGGGGCCAACGTCCTGACTTTC
TRBD2,TRBJ2-5,TRBV2,CASSETGLAARETQYF,TGTGCCAGCAGTGAAACAGGACTAGCGGCCCGGGAGACCCAGTACTTC
.,TRBJ1-6,TRBV6-1,CASGERLSSYNSPLHF,TGTGCCAGCGGTGAACGGTTGAGCTCCTATAATTCACCCCTCCACTTT
TRBD1,TRBJ2-2,TRBV29-1,CSAAGQANTGELFF,TGCAGCGCCGCGGGACAGGCGAACACCGGGGAGCTGTTTTTT
.,TRBJ2-2,TRBV9,CASSVGIGELFF,TGTGCCAGCAGCGTAGGTATTGGGGAGCTGTTTTTT
TRBD2,TRBJ2-1,TRBV28,CASNLLGLAGQVEQFF,TGTGCCAGCAACCTACTGGGACTAGCGGGACAGGTTGAGCAGTTCTTC
.,TRBJ1-4,TRBV19,CASSVRGWATNEKLFF,TGTGCCAGTAGCGTGCGCGGTTGGGCAACTAATGAAAAACTGTTTTTT
TRBD1,TRBJ1-5,TRBV19,CAARQGVGNQPQHF,TGTGCCGCCCGACAGGGCGTCGGCAATCAGCCCCAGCATTTT
TRBD1,TRBJ2-7,TRBV29-1,CSVTGLDEQYF,TGCAGCGTGACAGGGTTGGACGAGCAGTACTTC
TRBD1,TRBJ2-5,TRBV27,CASSATGVRETQYF,TGTGCCAGCAGTGCGACAGGGGTACGGGAGACCCAGTACTTC
.,TRBJ1-2,TRBV5-1,CASSREGVTGYTF,TGCGCCAGCAGCCGGGAGGGGGTTACTGGCTACACCTTC